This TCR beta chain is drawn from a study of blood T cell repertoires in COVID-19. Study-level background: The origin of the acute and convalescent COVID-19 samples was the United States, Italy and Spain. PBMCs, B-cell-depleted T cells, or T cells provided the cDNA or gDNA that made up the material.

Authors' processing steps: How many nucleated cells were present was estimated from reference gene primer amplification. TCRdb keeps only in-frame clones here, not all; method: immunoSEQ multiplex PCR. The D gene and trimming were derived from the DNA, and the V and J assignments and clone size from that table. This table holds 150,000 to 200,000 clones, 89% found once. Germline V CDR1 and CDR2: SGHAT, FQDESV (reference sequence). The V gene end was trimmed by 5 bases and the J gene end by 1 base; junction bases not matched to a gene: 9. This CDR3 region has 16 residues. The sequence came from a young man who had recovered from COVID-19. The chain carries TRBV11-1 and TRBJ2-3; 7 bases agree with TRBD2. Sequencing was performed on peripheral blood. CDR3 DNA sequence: TGTGCCAGCAGCACCAGGACTAGTCTCGGCACAGATACGCAGTATTTT. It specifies CASSTRTSLGTDTQYF.